The 22 T cell receptor beta chains below all came from one sample that was sequenced in a study of OX40 agonist ivuxolimab in advanced cancers. Assay: immunoSEQ multiplex PCR; the TCRdb copy retains only in-frame clones and omits some. The data contain about 70,000 clones, approximately 89% of them singletons. The input for sequencing was CD4+ or CD8+ T cells sorted from blood, taken in a trial of the OX40 agonist ivuxolimab. The receptors originated from an adult with an advanced solid tumor such as melanoma, head and neck, liver or kidney cancer.

With regard to this clone: One junction end disagrees with the germline gene, perhaps due to a read error. In the same sample, other DNA sequences code for this CDR3. The rearrangement joins TRBV27 to TRBJ2-4; D perhaps matches TRBD1 (5 bases). The germline V gene has CDR1 MNHEY and CDR2 SMNVEV (reference sequence). The CDR3 is 15 amino acids. The CDR3 here is CASSLSAGTKNIQYF. CDR3 coding DNA: TGTGCCAGTAGTTTATCGGCAGGGACCAAAAACATTCAGTACTTC.

The chain links TRBV6-6 to TRBJ2-1, with D possibly TRBD2 on 7 matching bases. CDR3 size: 14 residues. The germline gives CDR1 MNHNY, CDR2 SVGAGI (reference sequence). V lost 7 bases to trimming and J lost 8 bases, with 18 bases between them. The CDR3 sequence is CASKGGALRDEQFF. CDR3 sequence (DNA): TGTGCCAGCAAAGGGGGGGCTCTGAGAGATGAGCAGTTCTTC.

The CDR3 bases are TGTGCCAGCAGTGGGTTAGGGTTGAACACTGAAGCTTTCTTT. Protein product: CASSGLGLNTEAFF. This rearrangement joins TRBV28 to TRBJ1-1; D is unclear. There are 14 residues in the CDR3. With 5 bases removed from V and 0 bases from J, the gap between germline ends came to 10 bases. Germline V gene data show CDR1 as MDHEN and CDR2 as SYDVKM.

The chain recombines TRBV6-5 with TRBJ1-4, with D maybe TRBD1 (6 bases). V lost 4 bases to trimming and J lost 7 bases, with 13 bases between them. The germline gives CDR1 MNHEY, CDR2 SVGAGI. CDR3 length equals 14 residues. CDR3 in amino acids: CASSSRGWAEKLFF. CDR3 DNA sequence: TGTGCCAGCAGTTCCAGGGGTTGGGCTGAAAAACTGTTTTTT.

The rearrangement links TRBV5-5 to TRBJ2-4; D is unresolved. V was pared by 0 bases and J by 9 bases, with 4 bases between. The V gene's germline CDR1 is SGHKS and CDR2 YYEKEE (reference sequence). The CDR3 has 11 amino acids. The CDR3 spells CASSLEGIQYF. The CDR3 nucleotides are TGTGCCAGCAGCTTGGAGGGCATTCAGTACTTC.

This rearrangement joins TRBV5-1 to TRBJ2-3; D could derive from TRBD1 or TRBD2 (5 bases each). Germline V gives CDR1 SGHRS, CDR2 YFSETQ. Trimming removed 0 bases at V and 7 bases at J, with 15 bases between. CDR3 length equals 15 residues. The CDR3 nucleotides read TGCGCCAGCAGCTTGGTTGGCACTGGGGACCATACGCAGTATTTT. This gives the protein CASSLVGTGDHTQYF.

The rearrangement joins TRBV6-5 to TRBJ2-5, with 7 nucleotides matching TRBD1. The germline V gene has CDR1 MNHEY and CDR2 SVGAGI. There are 15 residues in the CDR3. V trimming: 7 bases; J trimming: 2 bases; junction bases outside the gene matches: 10. CDR3: CASKGYRGLQETQYF. The DNA for the CDR3 is TGTGCCAGCAAGGGTTACAGGGGATTACAAGAGACCCAGTACTTC.

The gene calls are TRBV5-4 and TRBJ2-3, with a weak D call TRBD2 (6 bases). Between the trimmed V and J ends, which lost 1 base and 4 bases, there was a span of 13 bases. Germline V lookup: CDR1 SGHNT, CDR2 YYREEE (reference sequence). The CDR3 is 15 amino acids. CDR3 sequence reads: CASSLRTGEADTQYF. The CDR3 DNA is TGTGCCAGCAGCTTGAGGACGGGGGAAGCAGATACGCAGTATTTT.

The V gene is TRBV7-8, the J gene TRBJ1-2; perhaps TRBD1 as D (6 bases). Trimming pared 5 bases from V and 7 bases from J, leaving 11 bases between. CDR1 and CDR2 from the germline V gene are SGHVS and FQNEAQ. The CDR3 covers 12 residues. CDR3 DNA: TGTGCCAGCAGCCCAGGACAGTTTGGCTACACCTTC. Residues: CASSPGQFGYTF.

This chain connects TRBV10-2 to TRBJ1-2; 7 bases align to TRBD1. This CDR3 has 13 amino acids. Trimming at V came to 7 bases and at J to 8 bases, leaving 10 bases not matched to a gene. Germline values: CDR1 WSHSY, CDR2 SAAADI. CDR3: CASTQDREGGYTF. The CDR3 DNA reads TGCGCCAGCACCCAAGACAGGGAAGGAGGCTACACCTTC.

The chain links TRBV10-3 to TRBJ1-2, with D possibly TRBD1 on 6 matching bases. The CDR3 totals 13 residues. The V end was cut by 9 bases, the J end by 0 bases, with 11 bases between. CDR1 is ENHRY, CDR2 SYGVKD, per germline. CDR3 sequence reads: CAMSQGSNYGYTF. As DNA, the CDR3 is TGTGCCATGTCACAGGGATCTAACTATGGCTACACCTTC.

The chain joins TRBV12-5 to TRBJ1-1; 7 bases are a match to TRBD1. After removal of 6 bases from V and 7 bases from J, the junction contained 11 bases not matched to a gene. CDR3 length equals 14 residues. Germline loops: CDR1 LGHNT, CDR2 FRNRAP. The chain's CDR3 is CASGPPDRDLEAFF. The CDR3 DNA reads TGTGCTAGTGGACCACCCGACAGGGACCTTGAAGCTTTCTTT. Complete variable domain (other parts from reference TRBV12-5 and TRBJ1-1): DARVTQTPRHKVTEMGQEVTMRCQPILGHNTVFWYRQTMMQGLELLAYFRNRAPLDDSGMPKDRFSAEMPDATLATLKIQPSEPRDSAVYFCASGPPDRDLEAFFGQGTRLTVV.

The chain couples TRBV5-1 to TRBJ1-1; maybe TRBD1 (6 bases). The V gene lost 0 bases and the J gene lost 5 bases, with 11 bases spanning the gap. The V gene's germline CDR1 is SGHRS and CDR2 YFSETQ. CDR3 length equals 14 residues. The CDR3 coding sequence is TGCGCCAGCAGCTTGGGCGGCAGGGGTACTGAAGCTTTCTTT. It codes for CASSLGGRGTEAFF. The entire variable domain, with the rest obtained from reference TRBV5-1 and TRBJ1-1, is as follows: KAGVTQTPRYLIKTRGQQVTLSCSPISGHRSVSWYQQTPGQGLQFLFEYFSETQRNKGNFPGRFSGRQFSNSRSEMNVSTLELGDSALYLCASSLGGRGTEAFFGQGTRLTVV.

The chain carries TRBV28 and TRBJ2-5; 9 bases are shared with TRBD2. Germline V lookup: CDR1 MDHEN, CDR2 SYDVKM. This CDR3 contains 14 residues. The junction had 8 bases not matched to a gene; V was cut back by 7 bases and J by 5 bases. The CDR3 DNA is TGTGCCAGCATCGGCGGGGGGGCTGAGGAGACCCAGTACTTC. Its translation: CASIGGGAEETQYF. Using reference TRBV28 and TRBJ2-5 for the parts outside the CDR3, the full variable domain is DVKVTQSSRYLVKRTGEKVFLECVQDMDHENMFWYRQDPGLGLRLIYFSYDVKMKEKGDIPEGYSVSREKKERFSLILESASTNQTSMYLCASIGGGAEETQYFGPGTRLLVL.

The J gene is TRBJ1-3, the V gene TRBV10-2, with D unresolved. This CDR3 contains 11 residues. Germline V gene data show CDR1 as WSHSY and CDR2 as SAAADI. The V and J ends lost 6 bases and 0 bases respectively, with 0 bases between them. CDR3 nucleotides: TGCGCCAGCAGCTCTGGAAACACCATATATTTT. Residues: CASSSGNTIYF.

The chain couples TRBV19 to TRBJ1-1; 10 bases line up with TRBD1. V was clipped by 8 bases and J by 5 bases; unmatched bases: 5. CDR3 length equals 13 residues. Germline-derived CDR1 and CDR2 are LNHDA and SQIVND (reference sequence). The CDR3 region is CASRTGGSTEAFF. CDR3 nucleotide sequence: TGTGCCAGTCGGACAGGGGGAAGTACTGAAGCTTTCTTT.

J is TRBJ1-3 and V is TRBV11-3; 9 nucleotides agree with TRBD1. V lost 3 bases, J lost 2 bases, and 2 bases stayed unmatched. Germline V gene lookup returns CDR1 SGHNT and CDR2 YENEEA. The CDR3 spans 15 residues. CDR3 protein: CASSLRTGAGNTIYF. CDR3 nucleotide sequence: TGTGCCAGCAGCTTGCGGACAGGGGCTGGAAACACCATATATTTT.

This clone was observed a single time. V is TRBV19 and J is TRBJ1-1, with 7 bases aligning to TRBD1. Germline values: CDR1 LNHDA, CDR2 SQIVND (reference sequence). J lost 0 bases, V lost 3 bases, and 4 bases had no gene match. The CDR3 contains 15 residues. DNA for the CDR3: TGTGCCAGTAGTATTACACAGGGGCTGAACACTGAAGCTTTCTTT. Protein product: CASSITQGLNTEAFF.

CDR3 nucleotide sequence: TGTGCTAGTGGTGCGGGACAGGATAGCAATCAGCCCCAGCATTTT. Protein product: CASGAGQDSNQPQHF. The rearrangement links TRBV12-5 to TRBJ1-5, with TRBD1 matching over 8 bases. Germline trimming cut 5 bases from V and 0 bases from J; bases unmatched to any gene: 3. Per germline, CDR1 LGHNT and CDR2 FRNRAP. The CDR3 spans 15 residues.

As to this clone: The sample carries other DNA sequences with the same CDR3. V and J are TRBV30 and TRBJ1-2; D is ambiguous. CDR1 is GTSNPN, CDR2 SVGIG, per germline (reference sequence). The CDR3 sequence is 13 residues long. The V end lost 0 bases, the J end lost 0 bases, and 5 bases lay between the germline ends. CDR3 protein: CAWSVEANYGYTF. CDR3 DNA: TGTGCCTGGAGTGTAGAAGCTAACTATGGCTACACCTTC.

The chain couples TRBV2 to TRBJ2-7; TRBD1 matches at 7 bases. In germline, CDR1 is SNHLY, CDR2 FYNNEI. The CDR3 loop spans 13 amino acids. The trim removed 6 bases at V and 5 bases at J, leaving 7 bases unmatched. CDR3 in amino acids: CASRQTGVHEQYF. For the CDR3, the DNA is TGTGCCAGCAGGCAAACAGGGGTCCACGAGCAGTACTTC.

The J gene is TRBJ2-7, the V gene TRBV10-3; 10 positions match TRBD2. The V gene's germline CDR1 is ENHRY and CDR2 SYGVKD. The CDR3 has 14 residues. The V and J ends lost 6 bases and 2 bases, in that order; junction bases with no gene match: 4. As DNA, the CDR3 is TGTGCCATCAGGGGGACTAGCGCTGCCTACGAGCAGTACTTC. This codes for CAIRGTSAAYEQYF.